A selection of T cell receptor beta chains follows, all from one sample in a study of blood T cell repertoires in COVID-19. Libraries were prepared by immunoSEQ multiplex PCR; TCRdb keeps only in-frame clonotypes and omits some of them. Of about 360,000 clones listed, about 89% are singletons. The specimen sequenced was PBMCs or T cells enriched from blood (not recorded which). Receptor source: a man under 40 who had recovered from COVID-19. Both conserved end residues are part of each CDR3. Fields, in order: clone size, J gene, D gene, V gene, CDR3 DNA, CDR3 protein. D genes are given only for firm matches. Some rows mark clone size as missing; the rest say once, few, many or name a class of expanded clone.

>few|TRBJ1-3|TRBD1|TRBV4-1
TGCGCCAGCAGCCAAGATCGGGACAGCCACAACTCTGGAAACACCATATATTTT
CASSQDRDSHNSGNTIYF
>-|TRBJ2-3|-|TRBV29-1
TGCAGCGTATTGTCCTCGAGGGAAGGAGATACGCAGTATTTT
CSVLSSREGDTQYF
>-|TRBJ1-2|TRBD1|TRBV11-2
TGTGCCAGCAGCTTAAGTCAGGGGGACTATGGCTACACCTTC
CASSLSQGDYGYTF
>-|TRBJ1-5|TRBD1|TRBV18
TGTGCCAGCTCAGGGGACAGGACAACGCCCCAGCATTTT
CASSGDRTTPQHF
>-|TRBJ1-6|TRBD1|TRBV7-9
TGTGCCAGCAGCTTAGTCCAGGGGGTGAATTCACCCCTCCACTTT
CASSLVQGVNSPLHF
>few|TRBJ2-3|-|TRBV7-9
TGTGCCAGCAGCTTAGCGCGTCAACCTACGCAGTATTTT
CASSLARQPTQYF
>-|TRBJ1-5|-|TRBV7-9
TGTGCCAGCAGCCCGACCGAGGGAGGCCAGCCCCAGCATTTT
CASSPTEGGQPQHF
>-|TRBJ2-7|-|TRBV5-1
TGCGCCAGCAGCTTGGGTGGAGGGAGCAACGAGCAGTACTTC
CASSLGGGSNEQYF
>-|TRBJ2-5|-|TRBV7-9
TGTGCCAGCAGGCCAGTAGTGGAGGGAGAGACCCAGTACTTC
CASRPVVEGETQYF
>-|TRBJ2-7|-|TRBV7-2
TGTGCCAGCAGCTTATCGTTTGACCCTAGCTCCTACGAGCAGTACTTC
CASSLSFDPSSYEQYF
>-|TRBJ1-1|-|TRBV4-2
TGTGCCAGCAGCCAAGGATTGGCTGCTGAAGCTTTCTTT
CASSQGLAAEAFF
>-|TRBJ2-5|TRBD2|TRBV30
TGTGCCTGGTTGGGGAGGGCAGGGAAAGAGACCCAGTACTTC
CAWLGRAGKETQYF
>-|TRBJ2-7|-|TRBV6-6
TGTGCCAGCAGTTACCCAGAGGAGGGGGCTTCTACAGAGCAGTACTTC
CASSYPEEGASTEQYF
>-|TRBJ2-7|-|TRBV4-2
TGTGCCAGCAGCCAAGAGTTAGCCGTAACGTCCTACGAGCAGTACTTC
CASSQELAVTSYEQYF
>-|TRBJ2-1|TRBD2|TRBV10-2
TGCGCCAGCAGTGGGATCGGGGGGGCCTCCTACAATGAGCAGTTCTTC
CASSGIGGASYNEQFF
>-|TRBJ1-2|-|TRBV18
TGTGCCAGCTCCAATCAGGGAGGAAACTATGGCTACACCTTC
CASSNQGGNYGYTF
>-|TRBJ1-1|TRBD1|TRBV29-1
TGCAGCGTTGCACGGGACAGTGAAGCTTTCTTT
CSVARDSEAFF
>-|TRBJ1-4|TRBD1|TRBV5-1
TGCGCCAGCAGCCCCGGGACAGGGGAGTCTCTATTTTTT
CASSPGTGESLFF
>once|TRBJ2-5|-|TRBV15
TGTGCCACCAGCATACCCAAACTCCAAGAGACCCAGTACTTC
CATSIPKLQETQYF
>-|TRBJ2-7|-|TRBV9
TGTGCCAGCAGCGTCAATAGGAGCTCCTACGAGCAGTACTTC
CASSVNRSSYEQYF
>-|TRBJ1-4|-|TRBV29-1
TGCAGCGTTCAATTTGGACCCCTCCGCGGGGAACTGTTTTTT
CSVQFGPLRGELFF
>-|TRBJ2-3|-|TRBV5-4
TGTGCCAGCAGCTTGAGGGCTGGGGGGAGCACAGATACGCAGTATTTT
CASSLRAGGSTDTQYF
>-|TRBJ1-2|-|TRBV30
TGTGCCTGGAGTCTGTCTCTAGGCGGCTACACCTTC
CAWSLSLGGYTF
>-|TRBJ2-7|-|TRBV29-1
TGCAGCGTTGAAGACAGGACAGAGGGCTACGAGCAGTACTTC
CSVEDRTEGYEQYF
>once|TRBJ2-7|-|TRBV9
TGTGCCAGCAGCGTAGTAGACAGCGTCCACGAGCAGTACTTC
CASSVVDSVHEQYF
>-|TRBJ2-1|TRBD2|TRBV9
TGTGCCAGCACCCCAAGGGGCGGGGGGTCCGGGAATGAGCAGTTCTTC
CASTPRGGGSGNEQFF
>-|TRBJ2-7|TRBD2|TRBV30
TGTGCCTCCTACCGCGGGGGAACGGGGGGCTCCTACGAGCAGTACTTC
CASYRGGTGGSYEQYF
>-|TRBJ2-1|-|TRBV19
TGTGCCAGTAGTATAGACAGGGGACTACACAATGAGCAGTTCTTC
CASSIDRGLHNEQFF
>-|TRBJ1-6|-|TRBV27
TGTGCCAGCTGTGACAGGAACTATAATTCACCCCTCCACTTT
CASCDRNYNSPLHF
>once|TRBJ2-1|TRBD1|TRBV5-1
TGCGCCAGCAGCTCGGGACAGGGGTTATACAATGAGCAGTTCTTC
CASSSGQGLYNEQFF
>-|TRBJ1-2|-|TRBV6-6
TGTGCCAGCAGTTCCTCTTCGGACTGGCAGAAACTTGGCTACACCTTC
CASSSSSDWQKLGYTF
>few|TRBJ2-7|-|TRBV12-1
TGTGCCAGCAGCCAAATTAGGACTGGCCCTTACGAGCAGTACTTC
CASSQIRTGPYEQYF
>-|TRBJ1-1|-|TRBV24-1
TGTGCCACCAGTTGGCAGGGTGAAGCTTTCTTT
CATSWQGEAFF
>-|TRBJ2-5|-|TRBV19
TGTGCCAGTAGTATATACGGAGAAGAGACCCAGTACTTC
CASSIYGEETQYF
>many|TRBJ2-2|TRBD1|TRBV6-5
TGTGCCAGCAGCCTGACAGGGATATACACCGGGGAGCTGTTTTTT
CASSLTGIYTGELFF
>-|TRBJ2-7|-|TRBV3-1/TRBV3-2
TGTGCCAGCAGCCAAGCATCGGCGGAATACGAGCAGTACTTC
CASSQASAEYEQYF
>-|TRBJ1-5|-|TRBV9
TGTGCCAGCAGCGTAGGTGTGGGGGCCGGTCAGCCCCAGCATTTT
CASSVGVGAGQPQHF
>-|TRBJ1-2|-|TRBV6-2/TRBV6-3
TGTGCCAGCAGTTATGGAGGGACCGCCTCGTATGGCTACACCTTC
CASSYGGTASYGYTF
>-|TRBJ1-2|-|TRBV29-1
TGCAGCGTTGTAGGGGATAGCTATGGCTACACCTTC
CSVVGDSYGYTF
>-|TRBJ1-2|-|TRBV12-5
TGTGCTAGTGGTTCAGGGTTTGGCTACACCTTC
CASGSGFGYTF
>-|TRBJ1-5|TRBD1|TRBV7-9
TGTGCCAGCAGCTTAGGACAGGGACTCCAGCCCCAGCATTTT
CASSLGQGLQPQHF
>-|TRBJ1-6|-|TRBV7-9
TGTGCCAGCAGCCGCCAGAGGCTCGGACTTAATTCACCCCTCCACTTT
CASSRQRLGLNSPLHF
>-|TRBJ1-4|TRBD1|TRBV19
TGTGCCAGTGAAACAGGGGGCGGATTCTCTAATGAAAAACTGTTTTTT
CASETGGGFSNEKLFF
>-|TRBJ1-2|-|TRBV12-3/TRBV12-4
TGTGCCAGCAGTCCGGGACAAAACTATGGCTACACCTTC
CASSPGQNYGYTF